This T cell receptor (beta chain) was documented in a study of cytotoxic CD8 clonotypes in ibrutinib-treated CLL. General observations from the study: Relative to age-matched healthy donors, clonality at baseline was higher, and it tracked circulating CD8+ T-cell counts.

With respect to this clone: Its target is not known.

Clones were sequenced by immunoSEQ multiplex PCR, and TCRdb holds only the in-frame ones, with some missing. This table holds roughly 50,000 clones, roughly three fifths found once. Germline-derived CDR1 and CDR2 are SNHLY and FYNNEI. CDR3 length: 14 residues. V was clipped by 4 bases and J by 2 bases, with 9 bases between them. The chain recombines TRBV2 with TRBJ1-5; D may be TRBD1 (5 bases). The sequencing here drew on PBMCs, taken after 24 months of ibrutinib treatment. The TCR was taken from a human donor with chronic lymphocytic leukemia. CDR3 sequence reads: CASSGRGGNQPQHF. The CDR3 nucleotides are TGTGCCAGCAGTGGTCGGGGGGGCAATCAGCCCCAGCATTTT.